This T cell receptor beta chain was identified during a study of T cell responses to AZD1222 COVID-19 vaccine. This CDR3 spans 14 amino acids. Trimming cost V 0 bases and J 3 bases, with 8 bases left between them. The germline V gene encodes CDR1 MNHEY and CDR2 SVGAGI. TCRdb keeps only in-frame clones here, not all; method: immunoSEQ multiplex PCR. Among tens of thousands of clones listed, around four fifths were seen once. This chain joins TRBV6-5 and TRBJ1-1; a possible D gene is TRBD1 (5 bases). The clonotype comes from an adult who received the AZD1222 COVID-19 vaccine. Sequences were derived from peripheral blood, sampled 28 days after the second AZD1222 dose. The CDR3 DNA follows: TGTGCCAGCAGTTACTCATGGGGGGACACTGAAGCTTTCTTT. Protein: CASSYSWGDTEAFF.